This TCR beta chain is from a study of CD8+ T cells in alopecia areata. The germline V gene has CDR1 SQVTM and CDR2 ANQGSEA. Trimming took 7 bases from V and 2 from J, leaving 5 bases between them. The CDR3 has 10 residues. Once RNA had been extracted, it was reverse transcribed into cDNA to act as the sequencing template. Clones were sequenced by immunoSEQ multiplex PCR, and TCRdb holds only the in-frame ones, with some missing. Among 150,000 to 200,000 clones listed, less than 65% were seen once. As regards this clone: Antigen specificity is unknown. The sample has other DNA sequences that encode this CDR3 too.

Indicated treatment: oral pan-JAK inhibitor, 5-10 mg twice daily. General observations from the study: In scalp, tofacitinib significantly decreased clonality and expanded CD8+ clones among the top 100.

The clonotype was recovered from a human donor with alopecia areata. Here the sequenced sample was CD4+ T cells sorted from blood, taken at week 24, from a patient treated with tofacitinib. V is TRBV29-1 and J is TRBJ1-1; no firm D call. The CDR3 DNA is TGCAGCGCCAGCAACACTGAAGCTTTCTTT. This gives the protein CSASNTEAFF.